This T cell receptor (beta chain) was sequenced for a study of T cells of healthy individuals. This clonotype was observed many times. Germline values: CDR1 SGHTA, CDR2 FQGNSA. The CDR3 covers 18 residues. V lost 6 bases to trimming and J lost 3 bases; unmatched junction nucleotides: 14. A single record per CDR3 protein comes from TCRdb applying MiXCR to the 5' RACE reads. Of 40,000 to 65,000 distinct CDR3 sequences in the sample, roughly 14% were seen once. This sequence originates from a human donor in good health. This chain joins TRBV7-2 and TRBJ2-3, with 11 bases aligning to TRBD2. The CDR3 DNA is TGTGCCAGCAGTCCTGATAGCGGGAGGGCCGACCCGACAGATACGCAGTATTTT. It specifies CASSPDSGRADPTDTQYF.